This TCR beta chain was observed in a study of blood T cells in healthy people across ages. The use of a sample-barcoded 5' primer and a J-beta primer mix characterized a second PCR of roughly 7 to 12 cycles. TCRdb redid the calling of the 5' RACE reads with MiXCR, one entry per CDR3 protein. Of under 1 million distinct CDR3 sequences listed, roughly 44% were seen once; the top ten hold around 21%. Germline CDR1 is MDHEN and CDR2 is SYDVKM. The trim removed 6 bases at V and 6 bases at J, leaving 11 bases unmatched. This CDR3 has 16 amino acids. This receptor was taken from a man aged 55 to 70 in good health. Sequencing was done on a sample of blood. This chain uses TRBV28 with TRBJ2-2; 9 bases agree with TRBD1. The DNA of the CDR3 is TGTGCCAGCAGGCGGAAGGGACAGGGCCGACCCGGGGAGCTGTTTTTT. Translation: CASRRKGQGRPGELFF.